This T cell receptor beta chain was observed in a study of blood T cells in healthy people across ages. V was cut by 6 bases and J by 4 bases, with 18 bases left in between. The CDR3 spans 15 residues. Turning to this clonotype: Its antigen is as yet unknown.

Findings and caveats of the study: Unsorted PBMC material precluded a definitive naive versus antigen-experienced comparison. It was held that the diversity estimates obtained from one million T cells were underestimates.

A J-beta primer mix and a sample-barcoded 5' primer were used in a second PCR of roughly 7 to 12 cycles. One entry per CDR3 protein results from TCRdb running MiXCR on the 5' RACE reads. The sample includes fewer than 800,000 distinct CDR3 sequences, just under 25% seen only once; the top ten take under 9.5%. The same sample was also used in a study of T cells of mothers and their children. This second study notes: For related and unrelated pairs alike, thymic selection shapes TCR recombination output similarly. Normalized overlap was always slightly, never significantly, higher in related than unrelated mother-child pairs.

Sequencing used blood. V is TRBV12-3 or TRBV12-4 and J is TRBJ1-2; no clear D gene. The clonotype was recovered from a boy under 18 in good health. CDR3 coding DNA: TGTGCCAGCAGCCCATCGGGGAATAAAGGCTATGGCTACACCTTC. The encoded protein is CASSPSGNKGYGYTF.